This TCR beta chain was found in a study of chemoradiotherapy in HPV16-positive cancers. Of note for this clone: Its antigen remains unidentified.

Sequencing was performed with immunoSEQ multiplex PCR; in TCRdb, only in-frame clones are kept and a portion is missing. The sample has about 870 clones; more than 70% are singletons. Study-level results: HPV-specific T cells were functionally defined from only two HPV16-positive patients. During treatment, candidate HPV-specific clones and E7-related motifs expanded in tumor.

Repertoires were sampled repeatedly during chemoradiotherapy. The material was tumor tissue, obtained from a patient who underwent chemoradiotherapy. The clonotype was recovered from a human donor with HPV-associated anogenital cancer.

The CDR3 loop is CASSQVSGGELFF. In DNA form, the CDR3 reads TGCGCCAGCAGCCAAGTATCGGGGGGGGAGCTGTTTTTT. This rearrangement joins TRBV4-3 to TRBJ2-2; D might be TRBD2 (5 bases). V was pared by 1 base and J by 8 bases, with 8 bases between. This CDR3 contains 13 residues. Germline V gene data show CDR1 as LGHNA and CDR2 as YSLEER.